The 31 T cell receptor beta chains below all came from one sample that was sequenced in a study of shared clonotypes between healthy human individuals. Only in-frame clones appear in the TCRdb table, and some are missing; sequencing was by immunoSEQ multiplex PCR. Among just over 2,000,000 clones listed, roughly 95% were seen once. Specimen: naive CD4+ T cells sorted from blood. Subset: CD45RA+ positively selected. These receptor sequences come from a man aged 18-30 years in good health.

The J gene is TRBJ1-5, the V gene TRBV30, with a weak D call TRBD1 (5 bases). Germline V CDR1 and CDR2: GTSNPN, SVGIG (reference sequence). This CDR3 has 13 amino acids. The V end was cut by 5 bases, the J end by 4 bases, with 12 bases between. The CDR3 region is CAWGAGPNQPQHF. The CDR3 DNA reads TGTGCCTGGGGGGCAGGGCCTAATCAGCCCCAGCATTTT.

In regard to this clone: The junction departs from the called germline gene at one end, perhaps through a read error. The CDR3 sequence is CASSLDGTSQETQYF. CDR3 DNA: TGTGCTAGCAGCTTAGACGGGACTAGCCAAGAGACCCAGTACTTC. The V gene is TRBV7-7, the J gene TRBJ2-5; the match to TRBD2 covers 8 bases. There are 15 residues in the CDR3. The germline gives CDR1 SSHAT, CDR2 FNYEAQ (reference sequence).

This chain connects TRBV6-1 to TRBJ2-1, with 8 bases lining up with TRBD2. The CDR3 length is 17 residues. Germline-derived CDR1 and CDR2 are MNHNS and SASEGT. The V and J ends lost 4 bases and 0 bases, in that order; junction bases with no gene match: 8. The CDR3 DNA is TGTGCCAGCAGTGTGTTAGCGGGGCTTAGCTCCTACAATGAGCAGTTCTTC. Protein sequence: CASSVLAGLSSYNEQFF.

The chain combines TRBV10-2 with TRBJ2-1; D is ambiguous. The CDR3 sequence is 11 residues long. Germline V lookup: CDR1 WSHSY, CDR2 SAAADI. V was shortened by 7 bases and J by 8 bases, with 9 bases between the two germline ends. The CDR3 loop reads CASMRADEQFF. The CDR3 DNA reads TGCGCCAGCATGCGCGCGGATGAGCAGTTCTTC.

To note about this clone: In the same sample, other DNA sequences code for this CDR3. The chain links TRBV5-6 to TRBJ1-1; D may be TRBD1 (6 bases). Germline CDR1 and CDR2: SGHDT and YYEEEE. The CDR3 length is 14 residues. Trimming took 2 bases from V and 1 from J, leaving 9 bases between them. The chain's CDR3 is CASSLTGRNTEAFF. The CDR3 DNA reads TGTGCCAGCAGCTTAACAGGGAGGAACACTGAAGCTTTCTTT.

The chain employs TRBV27 and TRBJ2-3, with 7 bases identical to TRBD2. V lost 3 bases, J lost 1 base, and 1 base stayed unmatched. Germline V lookup: CDR1 MNHEY, CDR2 SMNVEV (reference sequence). This CDR3 spans 14 amino acids. This chain's CDR3 is CASSFRGGTDTQYF. The CDR3 region has the DNA TGTGCCAGCAGTTTCCGGGGGGGCACAGATACGCAGTATTTT.

Regarding this clone: Other nucleotide sequences in the sample specify the same CDR3. CDR3 residues: CASSLGGQNYGYTF. CDR3 nucleotides: TGTGCCAGCAGCTTGGGTGGACAGAACTATGGCTACACCTTC. The chain recombines TRBV7-9 with TRBJ1-2; perhaps TRBD1 as D (6 bases). V was clipped by 3 bases and J by 2 bases, with 10 bases between them. In germline, CDR1 is SEHNR, CDR2 FQNEAQ (reference sequence). The CDR3 sequence is 14 residues long.

The V gene is TRBV7-2, the J gene TRBJ2-2; the D gene is possibly TRBD2 (6 bases). Trimming removed 5 bases at V and 7 bases at J, with 20 bases between. The CDR3 contains 16 residues. The germline V gene has CDR1 SGHTA and CDR2 FQGNSA. This chain's CDR3 is CASSPRLVSVGGELFF. In DNA form, the CDR3 reads TGTGCCAGCAGCCCCAGACTAGTTTCTGTAGGCGGGGAGCTGTTTTTT.

The J gene is TRBJ2-3, the V gene TRBV7-8; the D gene is possibly TRBD2 (7 bases). The germline CDR1 and CDR2 sequences are SGHVS and FQNEAQ. The CDR3 consists of 14 residues. Trimming pared 5 bases from V and 6 bases from J, leaving 15 bases between. CDR3 amino acids: CASSVGGGSDTQYF. CDR3 DNA sequence: TGTGCCAGCAGCGTTGGGGGCGGGAGTGATACGCAGTATTTT. The full variable domain, its missing parts supplied by reference TRBV7-8 and TRBJ2-3, is GAGVSQSPRYKVAKRGQDVALRCDPISGHVSLFWYQQALGQGPEFLTYFQNEAQLDKSGLPSDRFFAERPEGSVSTLKIQRTQQEDSAVYLCASSVGGGSDTQYFGPGTRLTVL.

The V gene is TRBV5-4, the J gene TRBJ1-3; D is ambiguous. CDR3 size: 15 residues. Germline V gene data show CDR1 as SGHNT and CDR2 as YYREEE (reference sequence). Trimming took off 4 bases at V and 0 bases at J, with 11 bases between the two ends. The CDR3 bases are TGTGCCAGCAGCATCGACCCCATCTCTGGAAACACCATATATTTT. Translated, it gives CASSIDPISGNTIYF. Looking up the rest from reference TRBV5-4 and TRBJ1-3 gives the full variable domain: ETGVTQSPTHLIKTRGQQVTLRCSSQSGHNTVSWYQQALGQGPQFIFQYYREEENGRGNFPPRFSGLQFPNYSSELNVNALELDDSALYLCASSIDPISGNTIYFGEGSWLTVV.

This chain connects TRBV6-1 to TRBJ1-4; D not certain. The V end lost 2 bases, the J end lost 0 bases, and 7 bases lay between the germline ends. The CDR3 has 15 amino acids. Germline CDR1 and CDR2: MNHNS and SASEGT. The DNA for the CDR3 is TGTGCCAGCAGTGAATCGGCGGCAACTAATGAAAAACTGTTTTTT. Translating gives CASSESAATNEKLFF.

The V gene is TRBV11-3, the J gene TRBJ2-7; D ambiguous. The CDR3 length is 12 residues. Looked up from germline, CDR1 is SGHNT and CDR2 is YENEEA. With 3 bases removed from V and 6 bases from J, the gap between germline ends came to 9 bases. As DNA, the CDR3 is TGTGCCAGCAGCTTCACGGGCCGCGAGCAGTACTTC. Its translation is CASSFTGREQYF.

Only one count was recorded for this clone. The chain joins TRBV27 to TRBJ1-3; D not certain. The CDR3 length is 15 residues. CDR1 and CDR2 (germline): MNHEY, SMNVEV (reference sequence). V lost 2 bases and J lost 3, with 11 bases in between. CDR3 protein: CASSLKGTNGNTIYF. DNA of the CDR3: TGTGCCAGCAGTTTAAAGGGTACGAATGGAAACACCATATATTTT.

The chain combines TRBV4-1 with TRBJ1-6; D gene unclear. The CDR3 length is 15 residues. The V gene's germline CDR1 is MGHRA and CDR2 YSYEKL. The ends were cut back, 1 base at V and 0 bases at J, with 4 bases in the middle. The CDR3 coding sequence is TGCGCCAGCAGCCAAGGCCGCTCCTATAATTCACCCCTCCACTTT. Its translation is CASSQGRSYNSPLHF.

The chain employs TRBV6-5 and TRBJ2-7, with TRBD1 identical over 7 bases. CDR3 length equals 12 residues. Germline V lookup: CDR1 MNHEY, CDR2 SVGAGI. Germline trimming cut 2 bases from V and 8 bases from J; bases unmatched to any gene: 3. This CDR3 reads CASSYPQGKQYF. In DNA form, the CDR3 reads TGTGCCAGCAGTTACCCACAGGGGAAGCAGTACTTC.

The rearrangement uses TRBV19 and TRBJ2-7; 12 positions agree with TRBD1. Germline CDR1 reads LNHDA; CDR2 reads SQIVND (reference sequence). This CDR3 has 15 residues. With 4 bases clipped from V and 6 bases from J, the junction kept 7 bases outside the gene matches. Here the CDR3 reads CASSNAGTGGSEQYF. The CDR3 DNA sequence: TGTGCCAGTAGTAACGCCGGGACAGGGGGCAGCGAGCAGTACTTC.

In DNA form, the CDR3 reads TGTGCCTGGAGACCCACAGGGGGCGGCATTTATGGCTACACCTTC. This gives the protein CAWRPTGGGIYGYTF. The gene calls are TRBV30 and TRBJ1-2; 9 positions match TRBD1. This CDR3 is built from 15 residues. The V gene's germline CDR1 is GTSNPN and CDR2 SVGIG (reference sequence). Losses at the gene ends were 3 bases for V and 5 bases for J; bases not matched to a gene: 10.

This sequence joins TRBV4-1 and TRBJ1-1, with D perhaps matching TRBD1 (6 bases). The CDR3 covers 15 residues. Trimming took 0 bases from V and 1 from J, leaving 9 bases between them. CDR1 and CDR2 from the germline V gene are MGHRA and YSYEKL. CDR3 sequence: CASSQEMGANTEAFF. The CDR3 DNA reads as TGCGCCAGCAGCCAAGAAATGGGGGCGAACACTGAAGCTTTCTTT.

This chain connects TRBV28 to TRBJ2-3; weak D call: TRBD1 (7 bases). Per germline, CDR1 MDHEN and CDR2 SYDVKM. The CDR3 contains 13 residues. V lost 5 bases to trimming and J lost 8 bases, with 14 bases between them. CDR3: CASSNRGRGTQYF. CDR3 bases: TGTGCCAGCAGTAATAGGGGGCGGGGTACGCAGTATTTT.

The chain joins TRBV10-3 to TRBJ2-3; possible D gene TRBD1, 6 bases. V lost 5 bases to trimming and J lost 0 bases, with 15 bases between them. The CDR3 totals 16 residues. Per the germline V gene, CDR1 is ENHRY and CDR2 is SYGVKD. CDR3 nucleotides: TGTGCCATCAGTAGGACAGCAACAACTAGCACAGATACGCAGTATTTT. It encodes CAISRTATTSTDTQYF.

V gene TRBV7-8 combines with J gene TRBJ2-7; 9 bases are a match to TRBD1. Germline assignment: CDR1 SGHVS and CDR2 FQNEAQ. V lost 5 bases and J lost 1; bases outside the gene matches: 6. The CDR3 totals 15 residues. As DNA, the CDR3 is TGTGCCAGCAGCCCGGCCGGGACAGGGTCCTACGAGCAGTACTTC. The encoded protein is CASSPAGTGSYEQYF.

The gene calls are TRBV27 and TRBJ2-4; 9 positions match TRBD1. The CDR3 runs 14 residues. Germline assignment: CDR1 MNHEY and CDR2 SMNVEV (reference sequence). The junction had 14 bases not matched to a gene; V was cut back by 4 bases and J by 16 bases. CDR3 nucleotides: TGTGCCAGCAGTTCGTCCCGGGACAGGGCCGCCTCATACTTC. As protein: CASSSSRDRAASYF.

The rearrangement uses TRBV19 and TRBJ2-2; TRBD2 is a possible D gene (6 bases). CDR3 length: 13 amino acids. Germline lookup yields CDR1 LNHDA and CDR2 SQIVND (reference sequence). Trimming pared 3 bases from V and 6 bases from J, leaving 8 bases between. The DNA of the CDR3 is TGTGCCAGTAGTATTGGGGAGGCCGGGGAGCTGTTTTTT. This encodes CASSIGEAGELFF.

V is TRBV30 and J is TRBJ2-2; maybe TRBD2 (6 bases). This CDR3 spans 13 amino acids. The germline gives CDR1 GTSNPN, CDR2 SVGIG (reference sequence). Trimming removed 5 bases from V and 3 bases from J, with 10 bases in between. CDR3 in amino acids: CAWLRRDTGELFF. CDR3 DNA sequence: TGTGCCTGGCTTAGGAGGGACACCGGGGAGCTGTTTTTT.

The chain links TRBV28 to TRBJ2-3; D may be TRBD1 (6 bases). The CDR3 length is 18 residues. Between the trimmed V and J ends, which lost 7 bases and 3 bases, there was a span of 26 bases. Germline loops: CDR1 MDHEN, CDR2 SYDVKM. CDR3 nucleotides: TGTGCCAGCACTCCTTATCCTCGGGTGGGGGCAGCGACAGATACGCAGTATTTT. Amino acid sequence: CASTPYPRVGAATDTQYF.

The chain links TRBV7-9 to TRBJ1-2; no clear D. This CDR3 is built from 13 residues. Germline V gives CDR1 SEHNR, CDR2 FQNEAQ (reference sequence). The V end was cut by 3 bases, the J end by 7 bases, with 12 bases between. DNA of the CDR3: TGTGCCAGCAGCTTTGGGGAAATGAGTGGCTACACCTTC. It codes for CASSFGEMSGYTF.

The chain carries TRBV18 and TRBJ1-5; tentatively, D is TRBD1 (5 bases). The germline CDR1 and CDR2 sequences are KGHSH and LQKENI. Between the trimmed V and J ends, which lost 1 base and 6 bases, there was a span of 7 bases. The CDR3 totals 13 residues. The DNA for the CDR3 is TGTGCCAGCTCACCACGAGGGGTTCAGCCCCAGCATTTT. This translates into CASSPRGVQPQHF.

V and J are TRBV5-6 and TRBJ2-1; 11 bases agree with TRBD2. With 4 bases clipped from V and 7 bases from J, the junction kept 13 bases outside the gene matches. There are 17 residues in the CDR3. CDR1 is SGHDT and CDR2 is YYEEEE in the germline V gene. The CDR3, as DNA: TGTGCCAGCAGCCCGAAAAGAAGACTAGCGGGGTTGAATGAGCAGTTCTTC. Translating it yields CASSPKRRLAGLNEQFF.

The chain has TRBV18 and TRBJ1-4; 8 nucleotides agree with TRBD1. Germline CDR1 KGHSH, CDR2 LQKENI. Trimming removed 0 bases from V and 8 bases from J; junction bases left unmatched: 5. There are 15 residues in the CDR3. The CDR3 reads CASSPPGQVREKLFF. As DNA, the CDR3 is TGTGCCAGCTCACCACCGGGACAGGTTAGGGAAAAACTGTTTTTT.

V and J are TRBV4-3 and TRBJ2-2, with 9 bases aligning to TRBD2. Germline V gene data show CDR1 as LGHNA and CDR2 as YSLEER. Trimming at V came to 4 bases and at J to 8 bases, leaving 14 bases not matched to a gene. The CDR3 runs to 17 residues. The CDR3, as DNA: TGCGCCAGCAGCCGTTACTATGTAGCGGGAGATCCTGGGGAGCTGTTTTTT. It specifies CASSRYYVAGDPGELFF.

The chain has TRBV10-1 and TRBJ2-5; tentative D call: TRBD1 (5 bases). Germline V gene sequence: CDR1 WNHNN, CDR2 SYGVQD (reference sequence). Trimming removed 3 bases at V and 1 base at J, with 9 bases between. The CDR3 extends over 14 amino acids. The CDR3 here is CASSDPGIQETQYF. CDR3 sequence (DNA): TGCGCCAGCAGTGATCCAGGGATCCAAGAGACCCAGTACTTC.